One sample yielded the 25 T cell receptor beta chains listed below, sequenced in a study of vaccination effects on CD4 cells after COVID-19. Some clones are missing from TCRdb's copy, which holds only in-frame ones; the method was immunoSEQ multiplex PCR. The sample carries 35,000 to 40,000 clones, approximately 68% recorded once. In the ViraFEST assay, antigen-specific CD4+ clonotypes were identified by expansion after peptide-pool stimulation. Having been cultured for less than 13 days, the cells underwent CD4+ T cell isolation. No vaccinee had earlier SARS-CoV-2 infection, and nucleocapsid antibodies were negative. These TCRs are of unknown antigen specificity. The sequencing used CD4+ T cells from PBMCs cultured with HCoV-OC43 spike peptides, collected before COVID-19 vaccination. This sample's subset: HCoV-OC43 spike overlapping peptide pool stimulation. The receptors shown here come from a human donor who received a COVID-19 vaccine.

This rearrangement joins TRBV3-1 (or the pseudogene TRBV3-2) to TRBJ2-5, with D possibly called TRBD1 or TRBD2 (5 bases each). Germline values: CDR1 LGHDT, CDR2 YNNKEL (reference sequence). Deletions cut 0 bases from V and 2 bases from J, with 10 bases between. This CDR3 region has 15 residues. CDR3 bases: TGTGCCAGCAGCCAAGAGGGGGTCAGGCAAGAGACCCAGTACTTC. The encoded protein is CASSQEGVRQETQYF.

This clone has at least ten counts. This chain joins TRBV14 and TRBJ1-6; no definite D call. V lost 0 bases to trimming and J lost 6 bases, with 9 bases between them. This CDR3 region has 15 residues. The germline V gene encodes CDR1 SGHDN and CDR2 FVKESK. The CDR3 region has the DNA TGTGCCAGCAGCCAAGATGGAGGGCTTAATTCACCCCTCCACTTT. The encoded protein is CASSQDGGLNSPLHF.

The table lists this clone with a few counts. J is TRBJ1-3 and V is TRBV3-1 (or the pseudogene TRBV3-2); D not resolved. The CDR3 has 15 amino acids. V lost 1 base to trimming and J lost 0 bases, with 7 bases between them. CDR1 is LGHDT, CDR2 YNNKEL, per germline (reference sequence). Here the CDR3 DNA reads TGTGCCAGCAGCCAAGGTCACAGCTCTGGAAACACCATATATTTT. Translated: CASSQGHSSGNTIYF.

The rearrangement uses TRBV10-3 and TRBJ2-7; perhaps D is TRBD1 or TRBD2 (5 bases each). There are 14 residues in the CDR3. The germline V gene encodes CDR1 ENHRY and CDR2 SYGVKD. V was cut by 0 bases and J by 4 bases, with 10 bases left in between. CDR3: CAISESPEGYEQYF. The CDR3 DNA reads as TGTGCCATCAGTGAGTCCCCAGAGGGGTACGAGCAGTACTTC.

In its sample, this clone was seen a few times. The DNA for the CDR3 is TGTGCCAGCAAATCTGGCTACTTCGGGGAGCTGTTTTTT. Protein sequence: CASKSGYFGELFF. J is TRBJ2-2 and V is TRBV25-1; no firm D call. The CDR3 consists of 13 residues. V gave up 7 bases and J gave up 7 bases, with 13 bases separating them. Per germline, CDR1 MGHDK and CDR2 SYGVNS.

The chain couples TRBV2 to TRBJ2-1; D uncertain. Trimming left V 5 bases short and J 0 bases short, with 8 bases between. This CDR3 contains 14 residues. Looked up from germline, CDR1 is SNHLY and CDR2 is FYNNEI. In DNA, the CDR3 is TGTGCCAGCAGTCCGTCTAGCTCCTACAATGAGCAGTTCTTC. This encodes CASSPSSSYNEQFF. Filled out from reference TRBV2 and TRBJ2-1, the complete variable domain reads EPEVTQTPSHQVTQMGQEVILRCVPISNHLYFYWYRQILGQKVEFLVSFYNNEISEKSEIFDDQFSVERPDGSNFTLKIRSTKLEDSAMYFCASSPSSSYNEQFFGPGTRLTVL.

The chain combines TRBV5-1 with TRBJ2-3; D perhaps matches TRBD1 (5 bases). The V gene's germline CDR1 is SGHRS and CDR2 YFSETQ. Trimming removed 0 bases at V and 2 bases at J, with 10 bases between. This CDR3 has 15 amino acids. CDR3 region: CASSLVQGTTDTQYF. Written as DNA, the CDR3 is TGCGCCAGCAGCTTGGTCCAGGGAACCACAGATACGCAGTATTTT. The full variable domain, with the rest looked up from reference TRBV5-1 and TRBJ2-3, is KAGVTQTPRYLIKTRGQQVTLSCSPISGHRSVSWYQQTPGQGLQFLFEYFSETQRNKGNFPGRFSGRQFSNSRSEMNVSTLELGDSALYLCASSLVQGTTDTQYFGPGTRLTVL.

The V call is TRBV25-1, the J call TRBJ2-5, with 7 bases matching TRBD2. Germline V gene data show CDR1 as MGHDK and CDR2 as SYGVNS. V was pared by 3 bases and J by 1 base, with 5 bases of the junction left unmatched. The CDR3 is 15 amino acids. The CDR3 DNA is TGTGCCAGCAGTGACCCGGGGGGTCCCCAAGAGACCCAGTACTTC. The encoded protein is CASSDPGGPQETQYF.

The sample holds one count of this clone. As DNA, the CDR3 is TGTGCCAGCAGTTTATCGCCCAGTAACAATCAGCCCCAGCATTTT. This codes for CASSLSPSNNQPQHF. This sequence joins TRBV27 and TRBJ1-5; D call uncertain. Germline CDR1 reads MNHEY; CDR2 reads SMNVEV (reference sequence). The ends were cut back, 0 bases at V and 3 bases at J, with 9 bases in the middle. This CDR3 spans 15 amino acids.

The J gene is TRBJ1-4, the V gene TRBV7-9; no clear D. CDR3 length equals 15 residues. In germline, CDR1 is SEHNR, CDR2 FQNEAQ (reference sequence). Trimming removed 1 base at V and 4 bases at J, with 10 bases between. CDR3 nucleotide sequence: TGTGCCAGCAGCTTAGGCGCAGGTTTTAATGAAAAACTGTTTTTT. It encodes CASSLGAGFNEKLFF.

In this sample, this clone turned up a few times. The CDR3 region is CASSLATTEDKAFF. CDR3 sequence (DNA): TGCGCCAGCAGCTTGGCCACGACGGAAGATAAAGCTTTCTTT. The chain has TRBV5-1 and TRBJ1-1; no firm D call. Germline V gene data show CDR1 as SGHRS and CDR2 as YFSETQ. V lost 0 bases and J lost 9, with 15 bases in between. This CDR3 region has 14 residues.

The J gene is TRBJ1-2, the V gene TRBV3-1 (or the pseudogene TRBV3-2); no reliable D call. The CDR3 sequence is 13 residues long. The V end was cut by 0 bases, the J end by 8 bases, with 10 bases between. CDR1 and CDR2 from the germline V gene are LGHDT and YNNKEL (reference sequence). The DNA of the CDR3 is TGTGCCAGCAGCCAAGAGGGGTTTGGGGGCTACACCTTC. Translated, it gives CASSQEGFGGYTF.

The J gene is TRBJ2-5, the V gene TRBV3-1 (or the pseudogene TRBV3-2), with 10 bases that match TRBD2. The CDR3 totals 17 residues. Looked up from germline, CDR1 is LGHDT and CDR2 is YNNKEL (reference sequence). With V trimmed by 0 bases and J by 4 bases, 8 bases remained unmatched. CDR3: CASSQDGVASGGETQYF. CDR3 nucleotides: TGTGCCAGCAGCCAAGATGGGGTTGCTAGCGGGGGAGAGACCCAGTACTTC.

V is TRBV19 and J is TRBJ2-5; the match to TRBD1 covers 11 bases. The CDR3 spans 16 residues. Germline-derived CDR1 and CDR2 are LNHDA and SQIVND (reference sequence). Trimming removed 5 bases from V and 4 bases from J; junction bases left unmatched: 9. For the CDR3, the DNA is TGTGCCAGTAGTCCGGGACAGGGGGTCGGAGGAGAGACCCAGTACTTC. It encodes CASSPGQGVGGETQYF.

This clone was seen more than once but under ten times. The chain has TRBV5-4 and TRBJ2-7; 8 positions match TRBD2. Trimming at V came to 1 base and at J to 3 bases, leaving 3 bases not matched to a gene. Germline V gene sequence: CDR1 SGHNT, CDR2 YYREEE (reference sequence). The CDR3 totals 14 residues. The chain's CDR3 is CASSLSGSIYEQYF. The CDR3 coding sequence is TGTGCCAGCAGCTTGAGCGGGAGCATCTACGAGCAGTACTTC. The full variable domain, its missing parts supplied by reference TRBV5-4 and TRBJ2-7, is ETGVTQSPTHLIKTRGQQVTLRCSSQSGHNTVSWYQQALGQGPQFIFQYYREEENGRGNFPPRFSGLQFPNYSSELNVNALELDDSALYLCASSLSGSIYEQYFGPGTRLTVT.

For the CDR3, the DNA is TGCGCCAGCAGCCAAGGTTTCAGCCCGGGGGCGCCGGCCCACCACCTGAACACTGAAGCTTTCTTT. Translated, it gives CASSQGFSPGAPAHHLNTEAFF. The V and J genes are TRBV4-1 and TRBJ1-1, with D perhaps matching TRBD1 (6 bases). This CDR3 spans 22 amino acids. The germline gives CDR1 MGHRA, CDR2 YSYEKL. The V gene lost 1 base and the J gene lost 0 bases, with 30 bases spanning the gap.

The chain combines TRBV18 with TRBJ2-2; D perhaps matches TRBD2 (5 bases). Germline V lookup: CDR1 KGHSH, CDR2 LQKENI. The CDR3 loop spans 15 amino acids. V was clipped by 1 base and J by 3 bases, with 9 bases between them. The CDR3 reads CASSPQRGDTGELFF. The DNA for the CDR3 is TGTGCCAGCTCACCACAACGGGGAGACACCGGGGAGCTGTTTTTT.

The CDR3 sequence is CASSDGVGGGKSSYEQYF. For the CDR3, the DNA is TGTGCCAGCAGTGACGGGGTAGGGGGCGGCAAGAGCTCCTACGAGCAGTACTTC. The chain joins TRBV6-4 to TRBJ2-7, with TRBD1 matching over 7 bases. Unmatched junction bases numbered 13, after V lost 2 bases and J lost 0 bases. The length of the CDR3 is 18 residues. The germline V gene encodes CDR1 MRHNA and CDR2 SNTAGT.

CDR3 nucleotides: TGTGCCAGCTCACCATTATCGGGACTCAAAGTAGGGGCAGAGACCCAGTACTTC. It is translated as CASSPLSGLKVGAETQYF. The chain joins TRBV18 to TRBJ2-5; D might be TRBD2 (6 bases). Trimming took 2 bases from V and 4 from J, leaving 23 bases between them. CDR1 is KGHSH and CDR2 is LQKENI in the germline V gene. The CDR3 contains 18 residues.

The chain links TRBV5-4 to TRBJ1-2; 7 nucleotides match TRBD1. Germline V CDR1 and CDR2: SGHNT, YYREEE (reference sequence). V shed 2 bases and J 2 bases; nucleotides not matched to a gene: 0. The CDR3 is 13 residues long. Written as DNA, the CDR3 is TGTGCCAGCAGCTTCAGGGGGAACTATGGCTACACCTTC. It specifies CASSFRGNYGYTF.

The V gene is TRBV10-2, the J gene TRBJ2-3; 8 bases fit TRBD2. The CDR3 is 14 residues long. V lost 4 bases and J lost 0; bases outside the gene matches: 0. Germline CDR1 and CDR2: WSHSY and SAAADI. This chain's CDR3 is CASSVAGSTDTQYF. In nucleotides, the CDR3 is TGCGCCAGCAGTGTAGCGGGGAGCACAGATACGCAGTATTTT.

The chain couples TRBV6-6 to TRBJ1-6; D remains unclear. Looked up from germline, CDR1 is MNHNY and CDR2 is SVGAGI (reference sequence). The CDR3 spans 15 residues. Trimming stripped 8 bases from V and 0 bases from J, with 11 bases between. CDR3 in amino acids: CASATGSSYNSPLHF. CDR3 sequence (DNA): TGTGCCAGCGCTACCGGGAGCTCCTATAATTCACCCCTCCACTTT.

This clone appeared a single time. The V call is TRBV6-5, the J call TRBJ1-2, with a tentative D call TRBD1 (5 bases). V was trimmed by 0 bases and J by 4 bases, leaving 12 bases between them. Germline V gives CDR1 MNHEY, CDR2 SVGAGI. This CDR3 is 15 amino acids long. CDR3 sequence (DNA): TGTGCCAGCAGTTACTCGAAGGGGACCTCCTATGGCTACACCTTC. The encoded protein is CASSYSKGTSYGYTF.

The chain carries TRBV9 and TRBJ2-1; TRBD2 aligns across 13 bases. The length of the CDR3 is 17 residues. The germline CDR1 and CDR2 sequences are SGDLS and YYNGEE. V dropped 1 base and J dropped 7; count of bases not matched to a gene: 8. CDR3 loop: CASSVSTSGRAGNEQFF. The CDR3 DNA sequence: TGTGCCAGCAGCGTAAGCACTAGCGGGAGGGCGGGAAATGAGCAGTTCTTC.

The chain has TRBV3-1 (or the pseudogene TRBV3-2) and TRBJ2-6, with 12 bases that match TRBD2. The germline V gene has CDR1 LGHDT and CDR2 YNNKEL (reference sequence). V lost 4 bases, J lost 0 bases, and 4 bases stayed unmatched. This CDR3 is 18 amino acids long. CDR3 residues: CASSPSGRALSGANVLTF. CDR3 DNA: TGTGCCAGCAGCCCTAGCGGGAGGGCACTCTCTGGGGCCAACGTCCTGACTTTC.